This T cell receptor (beta chain) emerged from a study of Ad26.COV2.S vaccination and SARS-CoV-2 variants. Germline CDR1 reads WNHNN; CDR2 reads SYGVQD (reference sequence). V dropped 5 bases and J dropped 9; count of bases not matched to a gene: 9. This CDR3 contains 14 residues. Method: immunoSEQ multiplex PCR; TCRdb's copy keeps in-frame clones and lacks some. Counted here are some 350,000 clones, approximately 84% occurring once; the ten biggest clones make up about 3.3%. The treatment: about 20 received Ad26.COV2.S at low or high dose, single or two shots; several received placebo; per-sample allocation not given. The study sampled participants on day 63 after the first vaccine or placebo injection.

The clonotype originates from a person aged 18 to 59 who received the Ad26.COV2.S COVID-19 vaccine or a placebo. This chain links TRBV10-1 with TRBJ2-1, with 8 bases aligning to TRBD2. This material consisted of peripheral blood, taken in a trial of Ad26.COV2.S vaccine versus placebo. CDR3 nucleotides: TGCGCCAGCAGTAGGACGGGAGGGTTCGTTGAGCAGTTCTTC. Protein: CASSRTGGFVEQFF.